These 27 T cell receptor beta chains share one sample of origin, sequenced in a study of human T cells and chemical hapten exposure. Described time point: patch test 2, 6 weeks after DPC sensitization. The sample's treatment: therapeutic diphenylcyclopropenone sensitization with weekly scalp DPC. MiXCR was run by TCRdb on the RACE reads, yielding one entry per CDR3 protein. The sample yields approximately 350,000 distinct CDR3 sequences, around 6% seen once. This material consisted of whole blood, taken in connection with sensitization to the hapten diphenylcyclopropenone (DPC). These receptors were taken from a woman younger than 35 with alopecia areata. Some clones in this sample may be carry-over from other donors' samples.

This clonotype was recorded a few times. The rearrangement links TRBV5-1 to TRBJ1-4, with 10 bases identical to TRBD1. V lost 4 bases, J lost 8 bases, and 8 bases stayed unmatched. The V gene's germline CDR1 is SGHRS and CDR2 YFSETQ. There are 15 residues in the CDR3. DNA for the CDR3: TGCGCCAGCAGCACGGATGGGACAGGGGTCGAAAAACTGTTTTTT. Translating it yields CASSTDGTGVEKLFF.

Ten or more counts support this clonotype. The chain recombines TRBV18 with TRBJ1-4; the D gene is possibly TRBD1 (6 bases). V was cut by 2 bases and J by 4 bases, with 26 bases left in between. CDR3 length: 20 residues. From germline, CDR1 is KGHSH and CDR2 LQKENI. The CDR3 here is CASSPDRFFNLPAHNEKLFF. CDR3 coding DNA: TGTGCCAGCTCACCAGACAGGTTTTTCAATCTCCCTGCTCATAATGAAAAACTGTTTTTT.

The chain carries TRBV27 and TRBJ2-5; D is unresolved. Germline CDR1 MNHEY, CDR2 SMNVEV (reference sequence). Trimming took 9 bases from V and 6 from J, leaving 14 bases between them. CDR3 size: 12 residues. CDR3 sequence (DNA): TGTGCCAGTGGTGAGCGAGGAAAGACCCAGTACTTC. The encoded protein is CASGERGKTQYF.

This sequence joins TRBV29-1 and TRBJ1-5; 8 nucleotides align to TRBD1. The germline CDR1 and CDR2 sequences are SQVTM and ANQGSEA. Trimming removed 4 bases from V and 6 bases from J; junction bases left unmatched: 2. The CDR3 is made up of 12 amino acids. This CDR3 reads CSVATGGQPQHF. Here the CDR3 DNA reads TGCAGCGTTGCTACAGGGGGTCAGCCCCAGCATTTT.

The CDR3 sequence: CASKWGRGDEQFF. The CDR3 nucleotides are TGTGCCAGCAAGTGGGGCAGGGGGGATGAGCAGTTCTTC. The V call is TRBV6-6, the J call TRBJ2-1; TRBD1 is a possible D gene (7 bases). CDR3 length: 13 amino acids. V dropped 7 bases and J dropped 8 bases, with 15 bases sitting between them. The germline CDR1 and CDR2 sequences are MNHNY and SVGAGI (reference sequence).

In its sample, this clonotype was seen a few times. This chain joins TRBV18 and TRBJ2-1; D assignment may be TRBD1 or TRBD2 (5 bases each). In germline, CDR1 is KGHSH, CDR2 LQKENI. Trimming cost V 0 bases and J 6 bases, with 12 bases left between them. This CDR3 spans 15 amino acids. Here the CDR3 reads CASSPPRAQGNEQFF. DNA for the CDR3: TGTGCCAGCTCACCACCGAGGGCTCAGGGCAATGAGCAGTTCTTC. Full variable domain (missing parts from reference TRBV18 and TRBJ2-1): NAGVMQNPRHLVRRRGQEARLRCSPMKGHSHVYWYRQLPEEGLKFMVYLQKENIIDESGMPKERFSAEFPKEGPSILRIQQVVRGDSAAYFCASSPPRAQGNEQFFGPGTRLTVL.

This clonotype was recorded many times. The chain joins TRBV12-3 or TRBV12-4 to TRBJ1-5; TRBD1 aligns across 7 bases. This CDR3 has 14 residues. Trimming at V came to 8 bases and at J to 0 bases, leaving 4 bases not matched to a gene. The CDR3 loop reads CASSRQGSNQPQHF. Written as DNA, the CDR3 is TGTGCCAGCTCTCGACAGGGTAGCAATCAGCCCCAGCATTTT.

This clonotype was seen more than once but under ten times. V is TRBV20-1 and J is TRBJ2-2; possible D gene TRBD1, 6 bases. The CDR3 runs 16 residues. The germline gives CDR1 DFQATT, CDR2 SNEGSKA (reference sequence). V lost 0 bases and J 8 bases, leaving 19 bases between the germline ends. Here the CDR3 DNA reads TGCAGTGCTAGAGAGTTCCGACCCAGGGGATCAGGGGAGCTGTTTTTT. Translation: CSAREFRPRGSGELFF.

In regard to this clonotype: A much larger clone differs by one base, so this may be a read error. The chain combines TRBV7-6 with TRBJ2-7; 12 positions match TRBD2. The V gene's germline CDR1 is SGHVS and CDR2 FNYEAQ. Trimming cost V 5 bases and J 4 bases; bases outside gene matches: 6. This CDR3 region has 15 residues. The CDR3: CASSASGGVPYEQYF. Here the CDR3 DNA reads TGTGCCAGCAGCGCTAGCGGGGGGGTACCATACGAGCAGTACTTC.

The sample holds many counts of this clonotype. The V gene is TRBV29-1, the J gene TRBJ1-2; a weak D match, TRBD1 (5 bases). Germline V lookup: CDR1 SQVTM, CDR2 ANQGSEA. The CDR3 sequence is 12 residues long. Between the trimmed V and J ends, which lost 7 bases and 7 bases, there was a span of 16 bases. CDR3 bases: TGCAGCGCCTTGGGGCAGGACCTTGGCTACACCTTC. Translation: CSALGQDLGYTF.

This clonotype was counted many times. The rearrangement uses TRBV10-3 and TRBJ2-6; the D is unclear. Germline-derived CDR1 and CDR2 are ENHRY and SYGVKD. The CDR3 spans 14 residues. V was pared by 10 bases and J by 4 bases, with 14 bases between. Written as DNA, the CDR3 is TGTGCCACGCCGAAATCCTCCGGGGCCAACGTCCTGACTTTC. This gives the protein CATPKSSGANVLTF.

The sample holds many counts of this clonotype. This chain connects TRBV5-6 to TRBJ1-6, with no clear D. CDR3 size: 16 residues. V was cut by 0 bases and J by 9 bases, with 16 bases left in between. CDR1 and CDR2 from the germline V gene are SGHDT and YYEEEE. The CDR3 sequence: CASSLEGGSPFSPLHF. CDR3 DNA: TGTGCCAGCAGCTTGGAAGGAGGGTCTCCCTTTTCACCCCTCCACTTT. The full variable domain, in which reference TRBV5-6 and TRBJ1-6 provide the parts outside the CDR3, is DAGVTQSPTHLIKTRGQQVTLRCSPKSGHDTVSWYQQALGQGPQFIFQYYEEEERQRGNFPDRFSGHQFPNYSSELNVNALLLGDSALYLCASSLEGGSPFSPLHFGNGTRLTVT.

In this sample, this clonotype turned up many times. DNA of the CDR3: TGCAGCGTTACCGCCCTGGCGGGGTCCGTCTCAGATACGCAGTATTTT. Translation: CSVTALAGSVSDTQYF. The chain recombines TRBV29-1 with TRBJ2-3; maybe TRBD2 (6 bases). The V gene's germline CDR1 is SQVTM and CDR2 ANQGSEA. The V and J ends lost 5 bases and 4 bases respectively, with 22 bases between them. This CDR3 region has 16 residues.

This clonotype has ten or more counts. This chain joins TRBV6-2 or TRBV6-3 and TRBJ1-2; D may be TRBD1 (6 bases). V lost 5 bases to trimming and J lost 1 base, with 14 bases between them. Germline V lookup: CDR1 MNHEY, CDR2 SVGEGT. CDR3 length equals 15 residues. DNA of the CDR3: TGTGCCAGCAGTCCAGGACAGCCCGGTAACTATGGCTACACCTTC. Protein product: CASSPGQPGNYGYTF.

J is TRBJ2-1 and V is TRBV19; 9 nucleotides agree with TRBD1. The CDR3 runs to 17 residues. V was pared by 3 bases and J by 2 bases, with 8 bases of the junction left unmatched. Germline lookup yields CDR1 LNHDA and CDR2 SQIVND (reference sequence). CDR3 in DNA: TGTGCCAGTAGTATCACAAAGACAGGGGGAACCTACAATGAGCAGTTCTTC. It is translated as CASSITKTGGTYNEQFF.

There are a few counts of this clonotype. The V and J genes are TRBV5-1 and TRBJ2-2; 7 nucleotides line up with TRBD2. The CDR3 is 15 residues long. The germline CDR1 and CDR2 sequences are SGHRS and YFSETQ. V lost 2 bases to trimming and J lost 4 bases; unmatched junction nucleotides: 5. Here the CDR3 reads CASSFEGGVTGELFF. CDR3 bases: TGCGCCAGCAGCTTCGAGGGAGGGGTCACCGGGGAGCTGTTTTTT.

This clonotype was seen at least ten times. This chain joins TRBV7-9 and TRBJ2-5; D remains ambiguous. The CDR3 covers 13 residues. Between the trimmed V and J ends, which lost 6 bases and 5 bases, there was a span of 13 bases. Germline lookup yields CDR1 SEHNR and CDR2 FQNEAQ (reference sequence). The CDR3 spells CASRPGSGETQYF. CDR3 in DNA: TGTGCCAGCAGGCCCGGGTCTGGGGAGACCCAGTACTTC.

The CDR3 loop reads CASSSRLATYQETQYF. The CDR3 bases are TGTGCCAGCAGCTCCCGACTAGCGACTTACCAAGAGACCCAGTACTTC. The chain is built from TRBV11-2 and TRBJ2-5, with 8 bases matching TRBD2. The length of the CDR3 is 16 residues. The ends lost 4 bases at V and 0 bases at J; junction bases unmatched: 7. Germline V lookup: CDR1 SGHAT, CDR2 FQNNGV.

This chain joins TRBV2 and TRBJ1-1, with D hard to call. Trimming pared 8 bases from V and 2 bases from J, leaving 15 bases between. Germline-derived CDR1 and CDR2 are SNHLY and FYNNEI. This CDR3 has 14 amino acids. The CDR3 sequence is CASVRDTLNTEAFF. In DNA, the CDR3 is TGTGCCAGCGTCCGAGACACCTTAAACACTGAAGCTTTCTTT.

This clonotype appeared many times. This CDR3 is CSVGQETQYF. CDR3 DNA sequence: TGCAGCGTTGGCCAAGAGACCCAGTACTTC. The chain uses TRBV29-1 and TRBJ2-5; the D is unclear. The CDR3 length is 10 residues. The germline gives CDR1 SQVTM, CDR2 ANQGSEA. Trimming shortened V by 4 bases and J by 1 base, and 1 base separated the two germline ends.

Many counts were recorded for this clonotype. This sequence joins TRBV6-2 or TRBV6-3 and TRBJ2-2; no reliable D call. The CDR3 extends over 14 amino acids. Germline CDR1 reads MNHEY; CDR2 reads SVGEGT. V lost 7 bases and J 4 bases, leaving 13 bases between the germline ends. CDR3 coding DNA: TGTGCCAGCACTAAACCTGACGGCACCGGGGAGCTGTTTTTT. Translation: CASTKPDGTGELFF.

This clonotype was picked up many times. The gene calls are TRBV2 and TRBJ1-2; D might be TRBD1 (5 bases). The V gene lost 0 bases and the J gene lost 6 bases, with 14 bases spanning the gap. This CDR3 comprises 15 residues. Germline values: CDR1 SNHLY, CDR2 FYNNEI. The chain's CDR3 is CASSEAGQIGNGYTF. The CDR3 DNA reads TGTGCCAGCAGTGAAGCTGGACAAATAGGAAATGGCTACACCTTC.

This clonotype was observed a handful of times. CDR3 protein: CATSTGGILRKLFF. DNA for the CDR3: TGTGCCACCAGCACCGGCGGAATTCTTCGAAAACTGTTTTTT. This chain connects TRBV15 to TRBJ1-4, with D hard to call. Trimming cost V 4 bases and J 10 bases, with 16 bases left between them. CDR1 is LNHNV and CDR2 is YYDKDF in the germline V gene (reference sequence). This CDR3 contains 14 residues.

Many counts were recorded for this clonotype. This chain connects TRBV20-1 to TRBJ1-1, with TRBD1 matching 7 bases. The V gene's germline CDR1 is DFQATT and CDR2 SNEGSKA (reference sequence). The CDR3 has 12 amino acids. The V and J ends lost 1 base and 11 bases, in that order; junction bases with no gene match: 7. The CDR3 DNA reads TGCAGTGCTAGAGCCGGACAGGTCGATGCTTTCTTT. This translates into CSARAGQVDAFF.

The chain has TRBV6-1 and TRBJ1-4; D perhaps matches TRBD1 (5 bases). Per the germline V gene, CDR1 is MNHNS and CDR2 is SASEGT. There are 15 residues in the CDR3. Trimming took 3 bases from V and 10 from J, leaving 18 bases between them. This chain's CDR3 is CASSEVSGLLVKLFF. Written as DNA, the CDR3 is TGTGCCAGCAGTGAGGTCTCGGGGCTTCTCGTAAAACTGTTTTTT.

This clonotype was recorded many times. The V and J genes are TRBV27 and TRBJ2-7; maybe TRBD1 (6 bases). Germline V gene lookup returns CDR1 MNHEY and CDR2 SMNVEV (reference sequence). Trimming pared 6 bases from V and 2 bases from J, leaving 11 bases between. This CDR3 region has 13 residues. Here the CDR3 DNA reads TGTGCCAGCAGCAAACCAGGGGCCTACGAGCAGTACTTC. Its translation is CASSKPGAYEQYF.

This clonotype appeared a few times. The V gene is TRBV7-9, the J gene TRBJ2-3; D uncertain. In germline, CDR1 is SEHNR, CDR2 FQNEAQ (reference sequence). The CDR3 has 13 amino acids. Trimming removed 6 bases at V and 4 bases at J, with 11 bases between. The CDR3 coding sequence is TGTGCCAGCAGATCTGACCCATCAGATACGCAGTATTTT. Encoded protein: CASRSDPSDTQYF. Looking up the rest from reference TRBV7-9 and TRBJ2-3 gives the full variable domain: DTGVSQNPRHKITKRGQNVTFRCDPISEHNRLYWYRQTLGQGPEFLTYFQNEAQLEKSRLLSDRFSAERPKGSFSTLEIQRTEQGDSAMYLCASRSDPSDTQYFGPGTRLTVL.